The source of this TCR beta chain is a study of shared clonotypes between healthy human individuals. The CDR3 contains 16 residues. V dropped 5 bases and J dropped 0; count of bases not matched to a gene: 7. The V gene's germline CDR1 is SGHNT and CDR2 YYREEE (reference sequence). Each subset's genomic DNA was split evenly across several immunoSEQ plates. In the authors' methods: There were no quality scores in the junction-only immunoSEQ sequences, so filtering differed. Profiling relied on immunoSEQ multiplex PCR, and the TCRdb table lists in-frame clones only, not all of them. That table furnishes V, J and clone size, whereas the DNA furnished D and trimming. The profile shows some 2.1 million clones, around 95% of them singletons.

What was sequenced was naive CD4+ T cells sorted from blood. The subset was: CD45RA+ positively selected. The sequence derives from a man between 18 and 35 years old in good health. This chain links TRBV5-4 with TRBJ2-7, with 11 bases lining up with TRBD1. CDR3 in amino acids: CASSLTGQGASYEQYF. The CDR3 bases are TGTGCCAGCAGTTTGACCGGACAGGGGGCCTCCTACGAGCAGTACTTC. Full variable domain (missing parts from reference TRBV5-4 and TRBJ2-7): ETGVTQSPTHLIKTRGQQVTLRCSSQSGHNTVSWYQQALGQGPQFIFQYYREEENGRGNFPPRFSGLQFPNYSSELNVNALELDDSALYLCASSLTGQGASYEQYFGPGTRLTVT.